This is a list of T cell receptor beta chains from one sample in a study of T cells in Graves' hyperthyroidism and ophthalmopathy. TCRdb ran MiXCR on the multiplex PCR reads and lists one entry per CDR3 protein. The top ten hold 15% to 20% of the sample, which has 400,000 or so distinct CDR3 sequences, roughly 15% seen once. Sequenced material: blood. These receptor sequences come from a woman aged 25 to 39 with Graves' ophthalmopathy. Each CDR3 is given with its conserved first and last residue. A D gene is named only where the DNA matches it firmly. Some rows mark clone size as missing; the rest say once, few, many or name a class of expanded clone.

j_gene	v_gene	d_gene	abundance	CDR3nt	CDR3aa
TRBJ2-5	TRBV6-5	.	many	TGTGCCAGCAGTTACGGGCAGGGTCAAGAGACCCAGTACTTC	CASSYGQGQETQYF
TRBJ2-7	TRBV28	.	.	TGTACCAGCAGTCCCTCGGGCGGGGGCGCTCCTTACGAGCAGTACTTC	CTSSPSGGGAPYEQYF
TRBJ2-1	TRBV20-1	.	few	TGCAGTGCTAGGCTTGATAGCTATGAGCAGTTCTTC	CSARLDSYEQFF
TRBJ2-1	TRBV7-2	TRBD2	.	TGTGCCAGCAGTTCAACCGGGGCTAGCGGGGGGCGCAATGAGCAGTTCTTC	CASSSTGASGGRNEQFF
TRBJ2-3	TRBV7-2	.	many	TGTGCCAGCAGCTTAATGGCTAATACGCAGTATTTT	CASSLMANTQYF
TRBJ1-1	TRBV2	.	many	TGTGCCAGCAGGGCCCGGGAGGGGTCCACTGAAGCTTTCTTT	CASRAREGSTEAFF
TRBJ1-2	TRBV5-5	TRBD1	many	TGTGCCAGCAGCCTACAACCATTAGACAGGGAGGGAGGCTACACCTTC	CASSLQPLDREGGYTF
TRBJ2-1	TRBV28	TRBD2	many	TGTGCCAGCAGTTCACTAGCGGGGGGGCCCCCCTACAATGAGCAGTTCTTC	CASSSLAGGPPYNEQFF
TRBJ2-4	TRBV3-1	.	many	TGTGCCAGCAGCCAATCAGGGGCCAAAAACATTCAGTACTTC	CASSQSGAKNIQYF
TRBJ1-2	TRBV2	.	many	TGTGCCAGCAGTGAACCCCAGGGTATTGCCTATGGCTACACCTTC	CASSEPQGIAYGYTF
TRBJ1-1	TRBV20-1	TRBD1	many	TGCAGTGCAGGGGGCGCACGGTGGTACACTGAAGCTTTCTTT	CSAGGARWYTEAFF
TRBJ1-4	TRBV19	.	.	TGTGCCAGTAGTGCGGCGGCTTCTGGAAAACTGTTTTTT	CASSAAASGKLFF
TRBJ1-4	TRBV28	.	many	TGTGCCAGCAGTTATAGCAGGAGGGATGAAAAACTGTTTTTT	CASSYSRRDEKLFF
TRBJ2-7	TRBV7-9	.	.	TGTGCCATCGCTGCGACGGCTAGCTCCTACGAGCAGTACTTC	CAIAATASSYEQYF
TRBJ1-5	TRBV5-6	.	few	TGTGCCAGCAGCGTCGGGGGGGTAGATCAGCCCCAGCATTTT	CASSVGGVDQPQHF
TRBJ2-1	TRBV7-2	.	.	TGTGCCAGCAGCTTAGCGGCGGGACAGTCCTACAATGAGCAGTTCTTC	CASSLAAGQSYNEQFF
TRBJ1-2	TRBV24-1	.	many	TGTGCCACCAGTGACCAGTCAGGGTATCGTGGCTACACCTTC	CATSDQSGYRGYTF
TRBJ2-5	TRBV18	.	many	TGTGCCAGCTCCATACTACATACAGGGAAAGAGACCCAGTACTTC	CASSILHTGKETQYF
TRBJ2-7	TRBV12-3/TRBV12-4	TRBD1	many	TGTGCCAGCAGTTTAGGGGGACAGTACTCCTACGAGCAGTACTTC	CASSLGGQYSYEQYF
TRBJ2-1	TRBV2	TRBD2	.	TGTGCCAGCAGTTTACTCCGCCGACTAGCGGGAGGGTTCAATGAGCAGTTCTTC	CASSLLRRLAGGFNEQFF
TRBJ2-7	TRBV18	.	few	TGTGCCAGCTCCCCTGGAGGTAGGACCCACTCCTACGAGCAGTACTTC	CASSPGGRTHSYEQYF
TRBJ2-3	TRBV9	.	many	TGTGCCAGCAGCGTAACGTCTAGACCCACAGATACGCAGTATTTT	CASSVTSRPTDTQYF
TRBJ2-7	TRBV6-2/TRBV6-3	.	.	TGTGCCAGCAGTGACCGGGACAAAACCTACGAGCAGCACTTC	CASSDRDKTYEQHF
TRBJ1-6	TRBV27	TRBD1	many	TGTGCCAGCAGTTTCGGGACAGGGTTTTCACCCCTCCACTTT	CASSFGTGFSPLHF
TRBJ2-7	TRBV5-8	TRBD2	.	TGTGCCAGCAGCTTGGCAAAACGGGGAGGGACCTACGAGCAGTACTTC	CASSLAKRGGTYEQYF
TRBJ2-5	TRBV11-3	.	many	TGTGCCAGCACCCCTAATCTGGGAAGGGGGCAAGAGACCCAGTACTTC	CASTPNLGRGQETQYF
TRBJ1-6	TRBV20-1	.	many	TGCAGTGCTAGAGATCCCCCCCGAGATAATTCACCCCTCCACTTT	CSARDPPRDNSPLHF
TRBJ1-4	TRBV3-1	.	many	TGTGCCAGCAGCCAAGGTAGAGGGGATGAAAAACTGTTTTTT	CASSQGRGDEKLFF
TRBJ2-1	TRBV20-1	TRBD1	many	TGCAGTGCTGCACGAGGGAGGACAGGGGGTAATGAGCAGTTCTTC	CSAARGRTGGNEQFF
TRBJ1-2	TRBV12-3/TRBV12-4	.	.	TGTGCCAGCAGTTTCATAGGGGGTCCTCTCTATGGCTACACCTTC	CASSFIGGPLYGYTF
TRBJ2-1	TRBV18	TRBD1	.	TGTGCCAGCTCACCCAGGACAGGGGGCAATGAGCAGTTCTTC	CASSPRTGGNEQFF
TRBJ1-1	TRBV12-3/TRBV12-4	.	once	TGTGCCAGCAGTTCCCCCGTGTCCCTGAACACTGAAGCTTTCTTT	CASSSPVSLNTEAFF
TRBJ1-1	TRBV7-2	.	many	TGTGCCAGCAGCTTAGTTCCTTCGGGACCGCGGAACACTGAAGCTTTCTTT	CASSLVPSGPRNTEAFF
TRBJ2-5	TRBV20-1	.	many	TGCAGTGCCCCGCCGTACGAGACCCAGTACTTC	CSAPPYETQYF
TRBJ2-2	TRBV24-1	.	many	TGTGCCACCAGTGATAAACGACAGCCTAACAACACCGGGGAGCTGTTTTTT	CATSDKRQPNNTGELFF
TRBJ2-5	TRBV24-1	TRBD1	many	TGTGCCACCAGTGATTTTGACAGGGGGCGCGAGACCCAGTACTTC	CATSDFDRGRETQYF
TRBJ2-3	TRBV7-3	.	many	TGTGCCAGCAGCTTAACTAGTGGGTCGGATACGCAGTATTTT	CASSLTSGSDTQYF
TRBJ1-1	TRBV9	TRBD1	many	TGTGCCAGCAGCGCCTACGGGACAGGGGGTTTGGTCACTGAAGCTTTCTTT	CASSAYGTGGLVTEAFF
TRBJ1-2	TRBV18	.	many	TGTGCCAGCTCCCAAGACAAGAACTATGGCTACACCTTC	CASSQDKNYGYTF
TRBJ1-3	TRBV27	.	many	TGTGCCAGCAGTCCCTACTCTGGAAACACCATATATTTT	CASSPYSGNTIYF
TRBJ2-7	TRBV7-8	.	many	TGTGCCAGCACCCTAGGAGGGGGGCGGGAGCAGTACTTC	CASTLGGGREQYF